One sample yielded the 10 T cell receptor beta chains listed below, sequenced in a study of blood T cell repertoires in COVID-19. The assay was immunoSEQ multiplex PCR, and TCRdb's table has in-frame clones only and misses some. The data show 15,000 to 25,000 clones, approximately 93% seen once. Sequencing input: peripheral blood. These TCRs come from a woman aged 45-59 years with active COVID-19.

This chain links TRBV4-1 with TRBJ2-1; 10 nucleotides match TRBD2. This CDR3 contains 18 residues. Germline V lookup: CDR1 MGHRA, CDR2 YSYEKL. With 0 bases clipped from V and 10 bases from J, the junction kept 15 bases outside the gene matches. This chain's CDR3 is CASSQDTGRTSGGLEQFF. CDR3 DNA: TGCGCCAGCAGCCAAGATACGGGGAGGACTAGCGGAGGCCTGGAGCAGTTCTTC.

The V gene is TRBV11-2, the J gene TRBJ2-7; perhaps TRBD1 as D (7 bases). The CDR3 consists of 14 residues. V lost 5 bases and J lost 2, with 13 bases in between. Germline CDR1 SGHAT, CDR2 FQNNGV. The CDR3 loop is CASSVRGAAYEQYF. CDR3 DNA: TGTGCCAGCAGCGTCAGGGGGGCGGCCTACGAGCAGTACTTC.

The CDR3 spells CASSLKSGTGYSYEQYF. The CDR3 DNA reads TGCGCCAGCAGCCTGAAGAGCGGGACAGGGTATTCCTACGAGCAGTACTTC. The V gene is TRBV4-1, the J gene TRBJ2-7; 9 nucleotides line up with TRBD1. Germline CDR1 is MGHRA and CDR2 is YSYEKL. V gave up 4 bases and J gave up 1 base; unmatched junction bases: 11. The CDR3 is made up of 17 amino acids.

The CDR3 region is CATSPLGRRETQYF. CDR3 nucleotide sequence: TGTGCCACCAGCCCTCTGGGGAGGCGGGAGACCCAGTACTTC. This chain joins TRBV15 and TRBJ2-5, with a weak D call TRBD2 (6 bases). V lost 5 bases to trimming and J lost 5 bases, with 15 bases between them. The CDR3 consists of 14 residues. The germline V gene has CDR1 LNHNV and CDR2 YYDKDF (reference sequence).

The chain carries TRBV28 and TRBJ2-2, with TRBD1 identical over 10 bases. The CDR3 loop spans 20 amino acids. V lost 3 bases to trimming and J lost 8 bases; unmatched junction nucleotides: 21. Looked up from germline, CDR1 is MDHEN and CDR2 is SYDVKM. CDR3 in DNA: TGTGCCAGCAGTTTCCTCGCCGGGACAGGGGCTAAACGGGCATTGGGGGAGCTGTTTTTT. Amino acids: CASSFLAGTGAKRALGELFF.

This clone has a handful of counts. The chain uses TRBV7-8 and TRBJ1-5; D perhaps matches TRBD1 (6 bases). Germline V gene lookup returns CDR1 SGHVS and CDR2 FQNEAQ. V dropped 3 bases and J dropped 7 bases, with 16 bases sitting between them. The length of the CDR3 is 15 residues. The CDR3 reads CASSFTNRAGQPQHF. Written as DNA, the CDR3 is TGTGCCAGCAGCTTCACCAACAGGGCTGGGCAGCCCCAGCATTTT. The full variable domain, in which reference TRBV7-8 and TRBJ1-5 provide the parts outside the CDR3, is GAGVSQSPRYKVAKRGQDVALRCDPISGHVSLFWYQQALGQGPEFLTYFQNEAQLDKSGLPSDRFFAERPEGSVSTLKIQRTQQEDSAVYLCASSFTNRAGQPQHFGDGTRLSIL.

The rearrangement uses TRBV7-9 and TRBJ2-3; 10 positions match TRBD2. Germline V gives CDR1 SEHNR, CDR2 FQNEAQ (reference sequence). Trimming removed 2 bases from V and 2 bases from J; junction bases left unmatched: 7. This CDR3 has 17 residues. The CDR3 DNA reads as TGTGCCAGCAGCTTACCTCCGGGACTAGCGTTCACAGATACGCAGTATTTT. The encoded protein is CASSLPPGLAFTDTQYF. Variable domain in full (rest from reference TRBV7-9 and TRBJ2-3): DTGVSQNPRHKITKRGQNVTFRCDPISEHNRLYWYRQTLGQGPEFLTYFQNEAQLEKSRLLSDRFSAERPKGSFSTLEIQRTEQGDSAMYLCASSLPPGLAFTDTQYFGPGTRLTVL.

The rearrangement uses TRBV18 and TRBJ1-1, with 9 nucleotides matching TRBD1. In germline, CDR1 is KGHSH, CDR2 LQKENI. Trimming cost V 3 bases and J 7 bases; bases outside gene matches: 9. This CDR3 region has 15 residues. The CDR3 region has the DNA TGTGCCAGCTCACCTGTAGGGACAGGGAGCGGTGAAGCTTTCTTT. Its protein is CASSPVGTGSGEAFF. The whole variable domain, filled in from reference TRBV18 and TRBJ1-1, reads NAGVMQNPRHLVRRRGQEARLRCSPMKGHSHVYWYRQLPEEGLKFMVYLQKENIIDESGMPKERFSAEFPKEGPSILRIQQVVRGDSAAYFCASSPVGTGSGEAFFGQGTRLTVV.

This chain joins TRBV24-1 and TRBJ2-5; D gene ambiguous. V was clipped by 2 bases and J by 2 bases, with 8 bases between them. The CDR3 has 14 residues. CDR1 and CDR2 (germline): KGHDR, SFDVKD. Written as DNA, the CDR3 is TGTGCCACCAGTGATTCAACAGAGCAAGAGACCCAGTACTTC. Translation: CATSDSTEQETQYF.

Worth noting for this clone: The sample carries other DNA sequences with the same CDR3. This chain links TRBV11-2 with TRBJ2-3; D call uncertain. The germline V gene encodes CDR1 SGHAT and CDR2 FQNNGV. The V and J ends lost 5 bases and 5 bases respectively, with 8 bases between them. CDR3 length: 12 amino acids. CDR3 bases: TGTGCCAGCAGCCCCTCGCGAGATACGCAGTATTTT. Translation gives CASSPSRDTQYF.